The source of this T cell receptor beta chain is a study of Ad26.COV2.S vaccination and SARS-CoV-2 variants. At the level of the study: Each vaccinee took Ad26.COV2.S intramuscularly, once or twice 56 days apart. Notes on the study in general: Greater spike-specific TCR breadth was seen in vaccine recipients than in placebo recipients. The TCR-based breadth and depth measures might underestimate overall T cell responses.

This table comes from immunoSEQ multiplex PCR, and its TCRdb copy is limited to in-frame clones, with some not included. The sample lists 300,000 to 350,000 clones; about 86% were seen once. On this clone: The target antigen is unknown.

Documented treatment: 19 received Ad26.COV2.S at low or high dose, single or two shots; about 5 received placebo; per-sample allocation not given. It was on day 63 after the first vaccine or placebo injection that samples were taken. The individual, an adult aged 18-55 years, was a donor in Boston. The TCR was taken from a person between 18 and 59 years old who received the Ad26.COV2.S COVID-19 vaccine or a placebo. Material: peripheral blood, obtained in a trial of Ad26.COV2.S vaccine versus placebo.

CDR3 in DNA: TGTGCCAGCTCACGACAGGGGGCAACTAATGAAAAACTGTTTTTT. Its protein is CASSRQGATNEKLFF. The J gene is TRBJ1-4, the V gene TRBV18; 9 positions match TRBD1. Germline V CDR1 and CDR2: KGHSH, LQKENI. V lost 4 bases and J lost 0; bases outside the gene matches: 0. CDR3 length: 15 amino acids.